Listed here is a single T cell receptor (beta chain). Antigen specificity is unknown. The data belong to a study of CD4 T cells in relation to SARS-CoV-2 and coronaviruses. V was trimmed by 6 bases and J by 3 bases, leaving 11 bases between them. This CDR3 comprises 13 residues. CDR1 is MNHEY and CDR2 is SVGAGI in the germline V gene. Before the COVID-19 pandemic, during about 2010-2018, CD4+ T cells were taken from unexposed donors. Overall study findings and caveats: No crossreactivity against non-spike viral proteins was tested here. Compared with monoreactive clones, crossreactive clones showed significantly weaker SARS-CoV-2 expansion. About 65% of donors had memory CD4+ clonotypes crossrecognizing SARS-CoV-2 and common cold coronavirus spike.

The protocol was immunoSEQ multiplex PCR, while the TCRdb copy is restricted to in-frame clones and leaves out a portion. Among about 68,000 clones listed, approximately 95% were seen once. The TCR sequence derives from a human donor in good health. The sample comprised naive CD4+ T cells from PBMCs. The subset was: naive CD4+ T cells isolated by negative enrichment. V usage is TRBV6-5 and J usage is TRBJ1-2; D is unclear. The CDR3 sequence is CASSQRGDYGYTF. DNA of the CDR3: TGTGCCAGCAGCCAACGCGGAGACTATGGCTACACCTTC.